The T cell receptor beta chain described here comes from a study of blood T cell repertoires in COVID-19. V was cut by 2 bases and J by 2 bases, with 5 bases left in between. The CDR3 consists of 12 residues. Germline values: CDR1 SQVTM, CDR2 ANQGSEA. Recruited during active infection, patients (from Seattle) were subsequently followed longitudinally. How the authors handled the data: Researchers report that nucleated cell counts were estimated from reference gene primer amplification. Sequencing used immunoSEQ multiplex PCR; TCRdb keeps in-frame clones, though not all of them. Clone size and V and J calls were adopted from that table, with D and trimming inferred from the DNA. This sample yields over 90,000 clones, of which about nine tenths are seen a single time; 1.5% to 2.5% belongs to the top ten.

The sequence came from a woman in her 50s with COVID-19, enrolled during active disease. The source material was peripheral blood. The chain uses TRBV29-1 and TRBJ2-3, with D unclear. The CDR3 region has the DNA TGCAGCGTTGAAACAAACACAGATACGCAGTATTTT. Residues: CSVETNTDTQYF.